A selection of T cell receptor beta chains follows, all from one sample in a study of cytomegalovirus exposure and HLA in healthy donors. Sequenced by immunoSEQ multiplex PCR; TCRdb stores in-frame clones only, minus some. The data contain about 130,000 clones, more than 60% of them singletons. The sample taken for sequencing was PBMCs. The receptors derive from a woman aged 40 to 50 in good health and CMV-seronegative. Both conserved end residues are part of each CDR3.

v_call: TRBV27; j_call: TRBJ2-7; cdr3_aa: CATSLGPGEQYF
v_call: TRBV19; j_call: TRBJ2-1; cdr3_aa: CASSITSSGQVFF
v_call: TRBV11-2; j_call: TRBJ1-4; cdr3_aa: CASSTGRQGGVFEKLFF
v_call: TRBV2; j_call: TRBJ2-1; cdr3_aa: CATTFLAGGPGGNEQFF
v_call: TRBV9; j_call: TRBJ2-5; cdr3_aa: CASSVEFGGRGQETQYF
v_call: TRBV15; j_call: TRBJ2-7; cdr3_aa: CATSRVRDSYEQYF
v_call: TRBV11-1; j_call: TRBJ1-1; cdr3_aa: CASSPATGPPGRAFF
v_call: TRBV5-6; j_call: TRBJ2-1; cdr3_aa: CASRRTSYNEQFF
v_call: TRBV28; j_call: TRBJ1-1; cdr3_aa: CASSLGLMKGQGKTEAFF
v_call: TRBV2; j_call: TRBJ2-7; cdr3_aa: CASTGQGSSYEQYF
v_call: TRBV27; j_call: TRBJ2-2; cdr3_aa: CASREAMGAGELFF
v_call: TRBV5-4; j_call: TRBJ2-4; cdr3_aa: CASSLGGIAKNIQYF
v_call: TRBV5-6; j_call: TRBJ2-3; cdr3_aa: CASSFTGVDTQYF
v_call: TRBV19; j_call: TRBJ1-2; cdr3_aa: CASSTGQSYGYTF
v_call: TRBV13; j_call: TRBJ2-3; cdr3_aa: CASSLGLAGGHTDTQYF
v_call: TRBV25-1; j_call: TRBJ2-3; cdr3_aa: CASSLSTDTQYF
v_call: TRBV19; j_call: TRBJ2-7; cdr3_aa: CASSSGLHSYEQYF
v_call: TRBV27; j_call: TRBJ1-1; cdr3_aa: CASRTGGLNTEAFF
v_call: TRBV5-1; j_call: TRBJ2-1; cdr3_aa: CASSPGLADYNEQFF
v_call: TRBV5-1; j_call: TRBJ2-7; cdr3_aa: CASSFPITGARPYEQYF
v_call: TRBV28; j_call: .; cdr3_aa: CASSSPGAPAYEQYF
v_call: TRBV15; j_call: TRBJ1-4; cdr3_aa: CATSSLMRKLFF
v_call: TRBV28; j_call: TRBJ1-1; cdr3_aa: CASSQQGPGGTEAFF
v_call: TRBV7-9; j_call: TRBJ1-1; cdr3_aa: CASSSSKTGDEAFF
v_call: TRBV19; j_call: TRBJ1-1; cdr3_aa: CASSIGSGVLNTEAFF
v_call: TRBV9; j_call: TRBJ2-3; cdr3_aa: CASSAGLAELTDTQYF
v_call: TRBV7-9; j_call: TRBJ1-5; cdr3_aa: CASSLGTGDAQPQHF
v_call: TRBV28; j_call: TRBJ1-5; cdr3_aa: CASSLGQGFRQPQHF
v_call: TRBV30; j_call: TRBJ2-7; cdr3_aa: CAWSVPSSGSYEQYF
v_call: TRBV5-1; j_call: TRBJ2-3; cdr3_aa: CASSPGLLQSTDTQYF
v_call: TRBV27; j_call: TRBJ2-3; cdr3_aa: CASSLFSGRGGVDTQYF
v_call: TRBV27; j_call: TRBJ2-1; cdr3_aa: CASSFPGFSEQFF
v_call: TRBV30; j_call: TRBJ1-6; cdr3_aa: CAWSLTGGYSPLHF
v_call: TRBV5-1; j_call: TRBJ2-2; cdr3_aa: CASSVRGTSEELFF
v_call: TRBV20-1; j_call: TRBJ2-3; cdr3_aa: CSPPFTDTQYF
v_call: TRBV5-1; j_call: TRBJ2-7; cdr3_aa: CASSLFPGSYEQYF
v_call: TRBV2; j_call: TRBJ2-5; cdr3_aa: CASRPRGGGGETQYF
v_call: TRBV7-6; j_call: TRBJ2-5; cdr3_aa: CASSDVQGEWTQYF
v_call: TRBV7-2; j_call: TRBJ1-2; cdr3_aa: CASSAGTGFYGYTF
v_call: TRBV2; j_call: TRBJ2-3; cdr3_aa: CASRADTDTQYF
v_call: TRBV20-1; j_call: TRBJ2-5; cdr3_aa: CSAGGEQYF
v_call: TRBV7-2; j_call: TRBJ1-2; cdr3_aa: CASSLDRTGGGGYTF
v_call: TRBV6-1; j_call: TRBJ2-4; cdr3_aa: CASTLTGRGNIQYF
v_call: TRBV9; j_call: TRBJ2-2; cdr3_aa: CASSVAAGGDTGELFF
v_call: TRBV6-1; j_call: TRBJ1-6; cdr3_aa: CASGPPLHF
v_call: TRBV18; j_call: TRBJ2-7; cdr3_aa: CASSPTGESYEQYF
v_call: TRBV27; j_call: TRBJ1-6; cdr3_aa: CASSFKGQGDNSPLHF
v_call: TRBV7-2; j_call: TRBJ2-1; cdr3_aa: CASSITGPPPPPYNEQFF